Listed here are 15 T cell receptor beta chains from one sample, sequenced in a study of shared T cell receptors in the human thymus. Generated by immunoSEQ multiplex PCR, the TCRdb table keeps only in-frame clones and is missing some. The sample contains some 700,000 clones, 80% to 90% of which appear only once. The sample was also linked to a second study, of human thymus T cells.

The sample comprised thymocytes. These receptors were taken from a girl in the first two years of life with a congenital heart defect.

This clone was seen only a few times. This rearrangement joins TRBV6-6 to TRBJ2-7, with 9 bases aligning to TRBD1. This CDR3 region has 14 residues. Germline CDR1 reads MNHNY; CDR2 reads SVGAGI (reference sequence). The junction had 7 bases not matched to a gene; V was cut back by 5 bases and J by 5 bases. The CDR3 DNA reads TGTGCCAGCAGTCAGGGGACAGGGTGCGACGAGCAGTACTTC. Protein product: CASSQGTGCDEQYF.

The chain carries TRBV15 and TRBJ1-2, with 7 bases that match TRBD1. V dropped 6 bases and J dropped 4; count of bases not matched to a gene: 11. The length of the CDR3 is 15 residues. The V gene's germline CDR1 is LNHNV and CDR2 YYDKDF (reference sequence). CDR3 protein: CATRPSGDRTYGYTF. Written as DNA, the CDR3 is TGTGCCACCAGACCCTCAGGGGACAGAACCTATGGCTACACCTTC.

This sequence joins TRBV14 and TRBJ2-1; 8 bases fit TRBD2. The CDR3 has 19 amino acids. Germline V gene data show CDR1 as SGHDN and CDR2 as FVKESK. Trimming removed 0 bases from V and 5 bases from J; junction bases left unmatched: 15. CDR3 in DNA: TGTGCCAGCAGCCAAGATCCCCCCCTACGTAGCGGGGACGACAATGAGCAGTTCTTC. It yields the protein CASSQDPPLRSGDDNEQFF.

This rearrangement joins TRBV9 to TRBJ1-2; TRBD1 matches at 10 bases. Germline values: CDR1 SGDLS, CDR2 YYNGEE. V dropped 5 bases and J dropped 4; count of bases not matched to a gene: 8. The CDR3 is 15 residues long. The CDR3 DNA reads as TGTGCCAGCAGAGGACAGGGGGACGTAGGCTATGGCTACACCTTC. Protein product: CASRGQGDVGYGYTF.

This clone was seen only a few times. The genes are TRBV4-1 and TRBJ2-7; 8 bases map to TRBD1. The length of the CDR3 is 16 residues. Trimming at V came to 1 base and at J to 3 bases, leaving 8 bases not matched to a gene. Germline-derived CDR1 and CDR2 are MGHRA and YSYEKL. The CDR3 protein is CASSQVPGQDLYEQYF. In DNA form, the CDR3 reads TGCGCCAGCAGCCAAGTCCCGGGACAGGATCTCTACGAGCAGTACTTC.

V usage is TRBV4-1 and J usage is TRBJ2-3; TRBD2 matches at 7 bases. Germline loops: CDR1 MGHRA, CDR2 YSYEKL. J was trimmed by 4 bases and V by 0 bases; bases with no gene match: 10. The CDR3 has 17 residues. Here the CDR3 DNA reads TGCGCCAGCAGCCAAGAGGAGGGGCGGGGAGGGGCAGATACGCAGTATTTT. Its translation is CASSQEEGRGGADTQYF.

The chain combines TRBV6-1 with TRBJ1-6; 7 nucleotides agree with TRBD1. V shed 4 bases and J 0 bases; nucleotides not matched to a gene: 12. In germline, CDR1 is MNHNS, CDR2 SASEGT. The length of the CDR3 is 19 residues. The CDR3 DNA is TGTGCCAGCAGTGCAAGAGGGGGACAGCTTTCCTCCTATAATTCACCCCTCCACTTT. Protein sequence: CASSARGGQLSSYNSPLHF.

J is TRBJ2-7 and V is TRBV7-2, with TRBD1 matching 7 bases. V was pared by 2 bases and J by 6 bases, with 7 bases of the junction left unmatched. The germline V gene has CDR1 SGHTA and CDR2 FQGNSA. The CDR3 is 14 amino acids. The CDR3 loop is CASSLRPGGREQYF. As DNA, the CDR3 is TGTGCCAGCAGCTTAAGGCCAGGGGGTCGCGAGCAGTACTTC. Together with reference TRBV7-2 and TRBJ2-7, the CDR3 gives the full variable domain: GAGVSQSPSNKVTEKGKDVELRCDPISGHTALYWYRQSLGQGLEFLIYFQGNSAPDKSGLPSDRFSAERTGGSVSTLTIQRTQQEDSAVYLCASSLRPGGREQYFGPGTRLTVT.

The chain couples TRBV19 to TRBJ1-2; D ambiguous. This CDR3 has 11 residues. V was shortened by 6 bases and J by 7 bases, with 9 bases between the two germline ends. From germline, CDR1 is LNHDA and CDR2 SQIVND (reference sequence). CDR3 in amino acids: CASRRVGGYTF. For the CDR3, the DNA is TGTGCCAGTAGACGGGTTGGTGGCTACACCTTC.

This clone was observed a few times. The chain recombines TRBV18 with TRBJ2-7; 8 nucleotides match TRBD2. This CDR3 is 16 amino acids long. Trimming at V came to 2 bases and at J to 3 bases, leaving 9 bases not matched to a gene. CDR1 is KGHSH, CDR2 LQKENI, per germline. CDR3 nucleotide sequence: TGTGCCAGCTCACCAGGTGGACTAGCCGTGATCTACGAGCAGTACTTC. This sequence encodes CASSPGGLAVIYEQYF. Complete variable domain (other parts from reference TRBV18 and TRBJ2-7): NAGVMQNPRHLVRRRGQEARLRCSPMKGHSHVYWYRQLPEEGLKFMVYLQKENIIDESGMPKERFSAEFPKEGPSILRIQQVVRGDSAAYFCASSPGGLAVIYEQYFGPGTRLTVT.

This chain links TRBV30 with TRBJ1-6; the D gene is possibly TRBD1 (5 bases). Germline CDR1 GTSNPN, CDR2 SVGIG (reference sequence). With 2 bases removed from V and 6 bases from J, the gap between germline ends came to 17 bases. CDR3 length: 16 residues. CDR3 sequence (DNA): TGTGCCTGGAGTCCCGCGGGGACGCAAACTAATTCACCCCTCCACTTT. Its protein product is CAWSPAGTQTNSPLHF. The variable domain in full, completed from reference TRBV30 and TRBJ1-6, reads SQTIHQWPATLVQPVGSPLSLECTVEGTSNPNLYWYRQAAGRGLQLLFYSVGIGQISSEVPQNLSASRPQDRQFILSSKKLLLSDSGFYLCAWSPAGTQTNSPLHFGNGTRLTVT.

This rearrangement joins TRBV4-1 to TRBJ2-5; 9 nucleotides match TRBD1. J was trimmed by 13 bases and V by 3 bases; bases with no gene match: 6. This CDR3 region has 12 residues. Germline V lookup: CDR1 MGHRA, CDR2 YSYEKL. The CDR3: CASSHPGQGLYF. For the CDR3, the DNA is TGCGCCAGCAGCCACCCGGGACAGGGCCTGTACTTC.

The chain combines TRBV6-1 with TRBJ2-7; possibly TRBD1 for D (6 bases). The CDR3 loop spans 9 amino acids. The germline V gene has CDR1 MNHNS and CDR2 SASEGT. Trimming took off 11 bases at V and 7 bases at J, with 9 bases between the two ends. CDR3 sequence: CAAGTEQYF. DNA of the CDR3: TGTGCCGCAGGGACAGAGCAGTACTTC.

The chain carries TRBV27 and TRBJ2-2, with D tentatively TRBD1 (6 bases). This CDR3 is built from 15 residues. Trimming removed 5 bases at V and 4 bases at J, with 14 bases between. Looked up from germline, CDR1 is MNHEY and CDR2 is SMNVEV (reference sequence). The DNA of the CDR3 is TGTGCCAGCAGTCCTAAAGGCAGGGGCACCGGGGAGCTGTTTTTT. Translated: CASSPKGRGTGELFF.

The V call is TRBV4-1, the J call TRBJ2-7; perhaps TRBD1 as D (6 bases). Trimming shortened V by 4 bases and J by 3 bases, and 19 bases separated the two germline ends. This CDR3 region has 16 residues. Germline CDR1 MGHRA, CDR2 YSYEKL. Here the CDR3 DNA reads TGCGCCAGCAGCCGAGCAGGGGACGAGACGAGCTACGAGCAGTACTTC. Its translation: CASSRAGDETSYEQYF.